Below, 6 T cell receptor beta chains from the same sample are listed, as sequenced in a study of T cells in tumors after PD-1 blockade. Assay used: immunoSEQ multiplex PCR; TCRdb lists only in-frame clones, some missing. This sample has tens of thousands of clones, with around four fifths found just once. The sequencing used PBMCs, collected before anti-PD-1 treatment. The receptor set was obtained from a human donor with basal cell carcinoma.

V is TRBV29-1 and J is TRBJ2-3; D not certain. The length of the CDR3 is 13 residues. Per germline, CDR1 SQVTM and CDR2 ANQGSEA. Trimming pared 2 bases from V and 4 bases from J, leaving 10 bases between. CDR3 region: CSVEIPGADTQYF. The CDR3 region has the DNA TGCAGCGTTGAAATACCGGGTGCAGATACGCAGTATTTT.

In regard to this clone: Other DNA sequences within the sample encode an identical CDR3. J is TRBJ2-1 and V is TRBV2; maybe TRBD2 (7 bases). The germline gives CDR1 SNHLY, CDR2 FYNNEI. The CDR3 has 19 amino acids. CDR3 residues: CPPCYGGAGAGSSYNEQFF. The CDR3 bases are TGTCCCCCCTGTTATGGGGGGGCGGGGGCGGGGAGCTCCTACAATGAGCAGTTCTTC.

The V and J genes are TRBV2 and TRBJ1-1; D possibly corresponds to TRBD1 (5 bases). CDR1 SNHLY and CDR2 FYNNEI come from the germline V gene. V lost 6 bases and J 7 bases, leaving 9 bases between the germline ends. The CDR3 has 11 amino acids. The CDR3 DNA reads as TGTGCCAGCAGAGGGGACGGTGAAGCTTTCTTT. It specifies CASRGDGEAFF. The entire variable domain, with the rest obtained from reference TRBV2 and TRBJ1-1, is as follows: EPEVTQTPSHQVTQMGQEVILRCVPISNHLYFYWYRQILGQKVEFLVSFYNNEISEKSEIFDDQFSVERPDGSNFTLKIRSTKLEDSAMYFCASRGDGEAFFGQGTRLTVV.

V usage is TRBV4-1 and J usage is TRBJ1-6; D may be TRBD1 (5 bases). Germline CDR1 and CDR2: MGHRA and YSYEKL. V lost 1 base and J lost 7, with 11 bases in between. The length of the CDR3 is 15 residues. CDR3 in amino acids: CASSQVGPRNSPLHF. The CDR3 region has the DNA TGCGCCAGCAGCCAAGTGGGGCCGAGGAATTCACCCCTCCACTTT.

The chain uses TRBV19 and TRBJ1-5; perhaps TRBD1 as D (5 bases). The CDR3 contains 15 residues. In germline, CDR1 is LNHDA, CDR2 SQIVND (reference sequence). Trimming took off 2 bases at V and 1 base at J, with 9 bases between the two ends. CDR3: CASSISQGSNQPQHF. For the CDR3, the DNA is TGTGCCAGTAGTATATCTCAGGGCAGCAATCAGCCCCAGCATTTT.

J is TRBJ2-5 and V is TRBV28; TRBD2 is a possible D gene (5 bases). The V gene's germline CDR1 is MDHEN and CDR2 SYDVKM. The CDR3 consists of 13 residues. V lost 2 bases to trimming and J lost 6 bases, with 10 bases between them. CDR3: CASSLEGTQTQYF. The CDR3 DNA sequence: TGTGCCAGCAGTTTAGAGGGAACGCAGACCCAGTACTTC. The full variable domain, completed using reference TRBV28 and TRBJ2-5, is DVKVTQSSRYLVKRTGEKVFLECVQDMDHENMFWYRQDPGLGLRLIYFSYDVKMKEKGDIPEGYSVSREKKERFSLILESASTNQTSMYLCASSLEGTQTQYFGPGTRLLVL.